This TCR beta chain was sequenced in a study of T cell repertoires in cytomegalovirus infection. Overall study results and limits: Identification of carriers of CMV plus the relevant HLA was performed using cumulative public TCR beta family frequency. The response measured ex vivo was dominated by TCR beta clonotypes (HLA-C-restricted and CMV-specific).

TCRdb re-analysed the reads in MiXCR, keeping a single row per CDR3 protein. The sample has under 850,000 distinct CDR3 sequences, 33% seen once. Trimming pared 1 base from V and 5 bases from J, leaving 12 bases between. The CDR3 is 15 amino acids. Germline CDR1 and CDR2: SGHVS and FQNEAQ. This clonotype appeared many times. The target antigen is unknown. Sequenced here: cultured PBMCs, sampled from culture after CMV antigen stimulation. This TCR derives from a human donor in good health (CMV status not recorded). Some clones in this sample may be carry-over from other donors' samples. The chain has TRBV7-8 and TRBJ1-5; D call uncertain. The CDR3: CASSLVPGGDQPQHF. The CDR3 nucleotides read TGTGCCAGCAGCTTAGTTCCAGGCGGGGATCAGCCCCAGCATTTT.